Below, 18 T cell receptor beta chains from the same sample are listed, as sequenced in a study of T cells in localized non-small cell lung cancer. The table came from immunoSEQ multiplex PCR; TCRdb's copy has only in-frame clones and leaves some out. There are some 7,700 clones in the sample; roughly 94% occur only once, and over 3.5% lies in the top ten. The sample was peripheral blood mononuclear cells, taken before any cancer treatment. These receptors originate from a male donor at least 60 years old with stage II lung adenocarcinoma.

V and J are TRBV19 and TRBJ2-3; 13 bases match TRBD2. V was pared by 6 bases and J by 6 bases, with 6 bases of the junction left unmatched. The CDR3 totals 15 residues. Germline-derived CDR1 and CDR2 are LNHDA and SQIVND (reference sequence). Written as DNA, the CDR3 is TGTGCCAGTAGGCCGACTAGCGGGGGGTTCGATACGCAGTATTTT. It is translated as CASRPTSGGFDTQYF.

The V call is TRBV5-1, the J call TRBJ2-3; possible D gene TRBD2, 5 bases. CDR1 is SGHRS and CDR2 is YFSETQ in the germline V gene. This CDR3 has 13 amino acids. V lost 9 bases and J 4 bases, leaving 15 bases between the germline ends. The CDR3 reads CATGVDGADTQYF. As DNA, the CDR3 is TGCGCCACCGGGGTCGATGGGGCAGATACGCAGTATTTT. Full variable domain (remainder filled in from reference TRBV5-1 and TRBJ2-3): KAGVTQTPRYLIKTRGQQVTLSCSPISGHRSVSWYQQTPGQGLQFLFEYFSETQRNKGNFPGRFSGRQFSNSRSEMNVSTLELGDSALYLCATGVDGADTQYFGPGTRLTVL.

Written as DNA, the CDR3 is TGTGCCAGCAGCCCGGCGGGGACAGGCGACTACGAGCAGTACTTC. The encoded protein is CASSPAGTGDYEQYF. The genes are TRBV9 and TRBJ2-7, with TRBD1 identical over 8 bases. Trimming removed 4 bases from V and 3 bases from J; junction bases left unmatched: 9. The CDR3 sequence is 15 residues long. The germline CDR1 and CDR2 sequences are SGDLS and YYNGEE.

There are a few counts of this clone. The chain recombines TRBV19 with TRBJ1-5, with D perhaps TRBD1 (5 bases). This CDR3 has 14 residues. Trimming removed 5 bases from V and 0 bases from J, with 8 bases in between. CDR1 and CDR2 (germline): LNHDA, SQIVND (reference sequence). The CDR3 sequence: CASSWDHSNQPQHF. Written as DNA, the CDR3 is TGTGCCAGTAGTTGGGACCATAGCAATCAGCCCCAGCATTTT.

This chain uses TRBV29-1 with TRBJ1-1, with no clear D. The CDR3 spans 13 residues. Germline assignment: CDR1 SQVTM and CDR2 ANQGSEA. The V gene lost 7 bases and the J gene lost 0 bases, with 12 bases spanning the gap. DNA of the CDR3: TGCAGCGCCGGGGAGGGAATGAACACTGAAGCTTTCTTT. It translates to CSAGEGMNTEAFF. Filled out from reference TRBV29-1 and TRBJ1-1, the complete variable domain reads SAVISQKPSRDICQRGTSLTIQCQVDSQVTMMFWYRQQPGQSLTLIATANQGSEATYESGFVIDKFPISRPNLTFSTLTVSNMSPEDSSIYLCSAGEGMNTEAFFGQGTRLTVV.

The rearrangement joins TRBV7-9 to TRBJ2-4; 9 positions match TRBD1. This CDR3 spans 14 amino acids. CDR1 and CDR2 from the germline V gene are SEHNR and FQNEAQ (reference sequence). V shed 3 bases, J shed 5 bases, and the junction held 2 bases outside the gene matches. The CDR3 nucleotides are TGTGCCAGCAGCTTCCGGACAGGGGAAAACATTCAGTACTTC. It yields the protein CASSFRTGENIQYF.

This rearrangement joins TRBV5-6 to TRBJ1-2, with 8 bases aligning to TRBD1. The CDR3 covers 15 residues. Germline values: CDR1 SGHDT, CDR2 YYEEEE. With V trimmed by 4 bases and J by 1 base, 6 bases remained unmatched. CDR3 loop: CASSQQGDLNYGYTF. DNA for the CDR3: TGTGCCAGCAGCCAACAGGGGGATCTTAACTATGGCTACACCTTC.

CDR3: CASSVFQGSDTQYF. Written as DNA, the CDR3 is TGTGCCAGCAGCGTTTTTCAGGGTTCAGATACGCAGTATTTT. The chain uses TRBV9 and TRBJ2-3; weak D call: TRBD1 (5 bases). This CDR3 is 14 amino acids long. Trimming took off 2 bases at V and 4 bases at J, with 11 bases between the two ends. The germline gives CDR1 SGDLS, CDR2 YYNGEE.

This chain joins TRBV4-1 and TRBJ1-6; D gene unclear. The CDR3 extends over 18 amino acids. Germline V gene sequence: CDR1 MGHRA, CDR2 YSYEKL. The V end lost 0 bases, the J end lost 0 bases, and 12 bases lay between the germline ends. The CDR3 loop is CASSQDEPTSSYNSPLHF. The DNA of the CDR3 is TGCGCCAGCAGCCAAGATGAGCCGACGAGCTCCTATAATTCACCCCTCCACTTT.

The rearrangement joins TRBV19 to TRBJ1-5; D ambiguous. Germline loops: CDR1 LNHDA, CDR2 SQIVND (reference sequence). V shed 3 bases and J shed 4 bases, with 10 bases lying between them. The CDR3 extends over 14 amino acids. The CDR3 DNA reads TGTGCCAGTAGTATGAGTCTGGGGAATCAGCCCCAGCATTTT. This encodes CASSMSLGNQPQHF.

The V call is TRBV4-3, the J call TRBJ1-3; D is perhaps TRBD1 (6 bases). The CDR3 extends over 13 amino acids. Trimming shortened V by 1 base and J by 8 bases, and 9 bases separated the two germline ends. CDR1 LGHNA and CDR2 YSLEER come from the germline V gene. The chain's CDR3 is CASSQGRGDTIYF. CDR3 coding DNA: TGCGCCAGCAGCCAAGGGAGGGGGGACACCATATATTTT.

The gene calls are TRBV10-3 and TRBJ2-7; TRBD1 might be the D (5 bases). V dropped 9 bases and J dropped 4 bases, with 10 bases sitting between them. CDR3 length: 11 residues. The germline gives CDR1 ENHRY, CDR2 SYGVKD. The CDR3 region has the DNA TGTGCCATAAAGACAGAGTACGAGCAGTACTTC. This encodes CAIKTEYEQYF.

This chain uses TRBV2 with TRBJ2-5; D is unclear. Germline values: CDR1 SNHLY, CDR2 FYNNEI. CDR3 size: 11 residues. With 6 bases removed from V and 5 bases from J, the gap between germline ends came to 7 bases. The CDR3 loop is CASSQQETQYF. The CDR3 coding sequence is TGTGCCAGCAGCCAACAGGAGACCCAGTACTTC.

The chain links TRBV29-1 to TRBJ2-2, with D possibly TRBD2 on 6 matching bases. Trimming took 7 bases from V and 6 from J, leaving 12 bases between them. The CDR3 sequence is 12 residues long. Germline CDR1 SQVTM, CDR2 ANQGSEA. The CDR3 DNA follows: TGCAGCGCTAGCGCGGGGCCCGGGGAGCTGTTTTTT. Protein product: CSASAGPGELFF.

The chain couples TRBV6-7 to TRBJ1-5; possibly TRBD1 for D (6 bases). TRBV6-7 is labeled an ORF, and its function is uncertain. The CDR3 length is 15 residues. Trimming removed 6 bases from V and 4 bases from J, with 16 bases in between. CDR3 region: CASSPYRDKNQPQHF. CDR3 bases: TGTGCCAGCAGCCCCTACAGGGATAAAAATCAGCCCCAGCATTTT.

The chain joins TRBV7-2 to TRBJ1-1; D is unresolved. CDR1 is SGHTA and CDR2 is FQGNSA in the germline V gene. CDR3 size: 13 residues. V dropped 2 bases and J dropped 8 bases, with 12 bases sitting between them. CDR3 loop: CASSLTFGGEAFF. Here the CDR3 DNA reads TGTGCCAGCAGCTTAACTTTCGGAGGCGAAGCTTTCTTT. The whole variable domain, filled in from reference TRBV7-2 and TRBJ1-1, reads GAGVSQSPSNKVTEKGKDVELRCDPISGHTALYWYRQSLGQGLEFLIYFQGNSAPDKSGLPSDRFSAERTGGSVSTLTIQRTQQEDSAVYLCASSLTFGGEAFFGQGTRLTVV.

This clone was counted a single time. V usage is TRBV7-6 and J usage is TRBJ2-7; 7 bases agree with TRBD1. Germline V gives CDR1 SGHVS, CDR2 FNYEAQ. The CDR3 runs 15 residues. The V and J ends lost 4 bases and 6 bases, in that order; junction bases with no gene match: 12. CDR3: CASSSRAIQGPEQYF. As DNA, the CDR3 is TGTGCCAGCAGCTCCCGCGCAATACAGGGGCCCGAGCAGTACTTC.

The rearrangement uses TRBV9 and TRBJ1-4, with D hard to call. Per germline, CDR1 SGDLS and CDR2 YYNGEE. The CDR3 consists of 15 residues. V was shortened by 0 bases and J by 6 bases, with 12 bases between the two germline ends. The CDR3 loop is CASSVAALTYEKLFF. The DNA for the CDR3 is TGTGCCAGCAGCGTAGCAGCCCTTACTTATGAAAAACTGTTTTTT. Variable domain in full (rest from reference TRBV9 and TRBJ1-4): DSGVTQTPKHLITATGQRVTLRCSPRSGDLSVYWYQQSLDQGLQFLIQYYNGEERAKGNILERFSAQQFPDLHSELNLSSLELGDSALYFCASSVAALTYEKLFFGSGTQLSVL.